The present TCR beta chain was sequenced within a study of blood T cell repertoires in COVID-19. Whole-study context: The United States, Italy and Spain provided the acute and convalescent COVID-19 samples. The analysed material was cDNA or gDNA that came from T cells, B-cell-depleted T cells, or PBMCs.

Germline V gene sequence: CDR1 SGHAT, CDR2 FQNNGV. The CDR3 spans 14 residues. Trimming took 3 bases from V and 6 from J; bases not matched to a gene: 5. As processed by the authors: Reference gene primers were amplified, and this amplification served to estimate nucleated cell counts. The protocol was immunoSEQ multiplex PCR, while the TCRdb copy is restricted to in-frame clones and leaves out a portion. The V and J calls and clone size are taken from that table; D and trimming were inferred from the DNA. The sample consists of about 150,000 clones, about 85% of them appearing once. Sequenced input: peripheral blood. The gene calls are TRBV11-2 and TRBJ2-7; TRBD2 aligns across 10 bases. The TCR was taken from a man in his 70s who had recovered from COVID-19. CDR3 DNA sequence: TGTGCCAGCAGCTTTAAAACTAGCGGGGCCGAGCAGTACTTC. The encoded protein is CASSFKTSGAEQYF.